This entry describes one T cell receptor beta chain. RNA transcripts provided the template for amplifying TCR beta CDR3 regions. Second-round multiplex PCR followed a first-round RT-PCR using HTBI primers. MiXCR, applied by TCRdb to the multiplex PCR reads, yields one record per CDR3 protein. The table has approximately 160,000 distinct CDR3 sequences, more than 30% seen once. This sample was taken from a study of Graves' ophthalmopathy and Graves' hyperthyroidism. Symptoms, serum thyroxine and TRAb, thyroid ultrasound, and orbital computed tomography formed the diagnostic basis. The clonotype originates from a woman aged 40 to 50 with Graves' ophthalmopathy. The source material was peripheral blood.

CDR3 sequence: CASRDRAMNTEAFF. Here the CDR3 DNA reads TGTGCCAGCAGGGACAGGGCTATGAACACTGAAGCTTTCTTT. The genes are TRBV2 and TRBJ1-1; 8 bases line up with TRBD1. The trim removed 6 bases at V and 0 bases at J, leaving 3 bases unmatched. The CDR3 extends over 14 amino acids. Germline V gene data show CDR1 as SNHLY and CDR2 as FYNNEI.